There are a few counts of the clone carrying this T cell receptor beta chain. Antigen unknown. TCRdb analysed the 5' RACE reads with MiXCR anew, one entry per CDR3 protein. The table records 65,000 to 100,000 distinct CDR3 sequences, about 13% of them present only once. This sample was taken from a study of T-cell memory formation after mild COVID-19. Looking at the study overall: TCR clusters were largely donor specific.

CDR1 is SGHVS and CDR2 is FNYEAQ in the germline V gene. V was trimmed by 4 bases and J by 6 bases, leaving 10 bases between them. This CDR3 has 14 residues. Study conclusions and caveats: Largely, contracting CD4+ clones fell within CM and EM, and contracting CD8+ clones within EMRA. Clones that contracted from day 15 to 85 had balanced CD4/CD8; later expanders were CD4+ biased.

This sequence was found in a man between 18 and 35 years old who had mild COVID-19 (a few samples of this study predate the infection). Cell type and time point are not known. V usage is TRBV7-6 and J usage is TRBJ1-6; possibly TRBD1 for D (5 bases). Sequenced material: PBMCs or a T cell subset sorted from them (not recorded which). The DNA of the CDR3 is TGTGCCAGCAGCTACGGGACCGCTAATTCACCCCTCCACTTT. Its translation is CASSYGTANSPLHF.